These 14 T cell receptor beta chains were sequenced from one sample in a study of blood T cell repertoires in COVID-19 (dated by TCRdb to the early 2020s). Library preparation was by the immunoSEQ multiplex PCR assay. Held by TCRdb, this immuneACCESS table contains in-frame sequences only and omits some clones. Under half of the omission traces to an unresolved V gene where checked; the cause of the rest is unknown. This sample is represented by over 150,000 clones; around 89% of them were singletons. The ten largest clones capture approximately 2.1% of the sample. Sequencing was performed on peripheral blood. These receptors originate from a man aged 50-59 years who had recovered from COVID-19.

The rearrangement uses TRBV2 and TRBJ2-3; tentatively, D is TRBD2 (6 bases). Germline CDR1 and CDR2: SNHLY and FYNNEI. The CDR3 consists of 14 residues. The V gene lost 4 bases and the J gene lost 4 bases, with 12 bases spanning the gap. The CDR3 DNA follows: TGTGCCAGCAGTGGACTTTGGGAGGCAGATACGCAGTATTTT. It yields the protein CASSGLWEADTQYF.

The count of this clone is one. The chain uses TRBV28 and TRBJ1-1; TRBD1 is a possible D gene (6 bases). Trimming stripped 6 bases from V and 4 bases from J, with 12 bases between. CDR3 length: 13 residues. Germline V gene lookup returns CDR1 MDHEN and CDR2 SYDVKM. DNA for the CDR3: TGTGCCAGCAGACAAAAGACAGGCACTGAAGCTTTCTTT. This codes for CASRQKTGTEAFF.

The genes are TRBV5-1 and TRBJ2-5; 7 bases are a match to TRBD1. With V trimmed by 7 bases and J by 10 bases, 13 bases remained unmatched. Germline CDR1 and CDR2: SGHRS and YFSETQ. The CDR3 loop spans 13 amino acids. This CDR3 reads CASRDSNESFQYF. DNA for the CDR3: TGCGCCAGCCGGGACAGCAATGAATCTTTCCAGTACTTC.

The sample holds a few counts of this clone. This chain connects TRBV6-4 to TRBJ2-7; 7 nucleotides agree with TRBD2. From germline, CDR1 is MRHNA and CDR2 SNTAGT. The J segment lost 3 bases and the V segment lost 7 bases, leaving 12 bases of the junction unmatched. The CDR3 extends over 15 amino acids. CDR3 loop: CASTVVASGSYEQYF. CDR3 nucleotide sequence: TGTGCCAGCACAGTCGTAGCTAGCGGAAGCTACGAGCAGTACTTC.

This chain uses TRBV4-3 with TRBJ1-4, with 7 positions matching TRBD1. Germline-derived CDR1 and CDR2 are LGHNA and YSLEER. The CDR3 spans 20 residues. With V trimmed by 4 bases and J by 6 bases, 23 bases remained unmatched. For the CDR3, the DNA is TGCGCCAGCAGCCGGCCCCCCCCACCGACAGGGTTAGGGGCGGATGAAAAACTGTTTTTT. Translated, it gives CASSRPPPPTGLGADEKLFF.

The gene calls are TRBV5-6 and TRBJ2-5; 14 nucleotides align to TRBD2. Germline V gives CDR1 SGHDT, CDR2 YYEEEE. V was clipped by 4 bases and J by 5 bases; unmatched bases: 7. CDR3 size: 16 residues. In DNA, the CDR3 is TGTGCCAGCAGCATGACTAGCGGGGGGGAGGCGGAGACCCAGTACTTC. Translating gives CASSMTSGGEAETQYF.

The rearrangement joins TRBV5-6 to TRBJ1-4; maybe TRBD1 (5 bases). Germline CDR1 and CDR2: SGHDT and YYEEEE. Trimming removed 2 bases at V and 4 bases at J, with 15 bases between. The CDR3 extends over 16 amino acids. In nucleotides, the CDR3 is TGTGCCAGCAGCTTAATGCTAGGACACCTTAATGAAAAACTGTTTTTT. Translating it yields CASSLMLGHLNEKLFF.

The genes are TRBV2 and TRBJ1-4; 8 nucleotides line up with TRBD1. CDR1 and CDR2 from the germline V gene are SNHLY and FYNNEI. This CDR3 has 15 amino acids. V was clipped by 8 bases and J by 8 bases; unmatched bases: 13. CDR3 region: CASCYGRGTGEKLFF. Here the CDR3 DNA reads TGTGCCAGCTGTTATGGGAGAGGGACAGGAGAAAAACTGTTTTTT.

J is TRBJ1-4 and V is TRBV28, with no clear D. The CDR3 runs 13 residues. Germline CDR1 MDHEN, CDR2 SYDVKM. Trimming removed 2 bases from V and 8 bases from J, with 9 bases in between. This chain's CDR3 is CASSLKAGEKLFF. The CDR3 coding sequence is TGTGCCAGCAGTTTAAAGGCCGGGGAAAAACTGTTTTTT.

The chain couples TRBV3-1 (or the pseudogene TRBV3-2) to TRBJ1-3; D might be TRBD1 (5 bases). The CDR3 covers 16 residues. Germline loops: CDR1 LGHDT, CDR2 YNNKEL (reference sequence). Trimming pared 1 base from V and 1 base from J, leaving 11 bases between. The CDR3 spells CASSQGRGLSGNTIYF. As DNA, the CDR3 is TGTGCCAGCAGCCAAGGGAGGGGCCTTTCTGGAAACACCATATATTTT.

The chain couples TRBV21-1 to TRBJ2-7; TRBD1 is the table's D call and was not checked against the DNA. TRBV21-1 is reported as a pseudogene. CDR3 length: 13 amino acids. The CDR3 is CASSKRDRYEQYF. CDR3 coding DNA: TGTGCCAGCAGCAAGCGGGACAGGTACGAGCAGTACTTC.

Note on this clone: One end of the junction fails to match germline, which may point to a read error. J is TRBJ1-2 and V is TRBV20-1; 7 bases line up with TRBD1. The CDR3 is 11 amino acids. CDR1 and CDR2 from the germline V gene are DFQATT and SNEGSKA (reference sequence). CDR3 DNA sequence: TGCAGTGCTAGAGATTTCGACAGGGCCCTCTTC. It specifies CSARDFDRALF.

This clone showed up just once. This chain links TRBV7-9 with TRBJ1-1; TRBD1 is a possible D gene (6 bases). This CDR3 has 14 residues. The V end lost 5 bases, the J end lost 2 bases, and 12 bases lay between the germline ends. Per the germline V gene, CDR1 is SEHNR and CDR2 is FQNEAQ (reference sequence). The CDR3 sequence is CASSPSGQNTEAFF. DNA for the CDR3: TGTGCCAGCAGCCCCTCGGGACAAAACACTGAAGCTTTCTTT. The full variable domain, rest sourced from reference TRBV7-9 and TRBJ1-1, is DTGVSQNPRHKITKRGQNVTFRCDPISEHNRLYWYRQTLGQGPEFLTYFQNEAQLEKSRLLSDRFSAERPKGSFSTLEIQRTEQGDSAMYLCASSPSGQNTEAFFGQGTRLTVV.

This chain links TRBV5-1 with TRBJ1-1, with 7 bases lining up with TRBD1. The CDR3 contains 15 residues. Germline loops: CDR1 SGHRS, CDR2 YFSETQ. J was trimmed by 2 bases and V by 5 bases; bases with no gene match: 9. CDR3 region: CASRAETGPNTEAFF. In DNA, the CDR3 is TGCGCCAGCAGGGCCGAGACAGGGCCCAACACTGAAGCTTTCTTT.